This T cell receptor beta chain was profiled in a study of CD8+CD57+ T cells in acquired aplastic anemia. Study details: Sorting CD4+ and CD8+ cells gave DNA averaging around 3 ug.

Trimming shortened V by 7 bases and J by 7 bases, and 10 bases separated the two germline ends. The CDR3 is 11 residues long. From germline, CDR1 is SNHLY and CDR2 FYNNEI. Genomic DNA, the template, was used for profiling of the TCR beta VDJ and CDR3. TCRdb passed the reads through MiXCR, listing each CDR3 protein once. The data contain some 160,000 distinct CDR3 sequences, around half of them singletons. Sequenced patients had shown CD8+CD57+ cell expansion by flow cytometry. The clonotype originates from a human donor with aplastic anemia. V usage is TRBV2 and J usage is TRBJ2-5, with unresolved D. The sequenced sample consisted of sorted CD4+, CD8+, or CD8+CD57+ T cells (not recorded which) from PBMCs. CDR3 nucleotide sequence: TGTGCCAGCACTGCGAAAGGGACCCAGTACTTC. Protein sequence: CASTAKGTQYF.